The rows below give T cell receptor beta chains drawn from one sample of a study of a mutant IDH1 vaccine in newly diagnosed glioma. Antigens for these TCRs are unknown. Measured with immunoSEQ multiplex PCR; TCRdb has only the in-frame clones, and not every one. This table holds about 55,000 clones, 76% found once. The sequences come from PBMCs, collected from a glioma patient whose treatment included an IDH1 peptide vaccine. These receptors were collected from a woman aged 35 to 49 with glioma. Some clones in this sample may be carry-over from other donors' samples. Each CDR3 is given with its conserved first and last residue. Each record gives: V gene, CDR3 length, CDR3 protein.

>TRBV4-1|15
CASSVTSGVQETQYF
>TRBV7-2|13
CASSWPGGYEQYF
>TRBV2|14
CASGPRDRGRGQYF
>TRBV14|15
CASSPRDPGTDTQYF
>TRBV7-2|14
CASRRTASNQPQHF
>TRBV15|14
CATSTRQGDEKLFF
>TRBV2|15
CASRKQGSSSYEQYF
>TRBV7-2|16
CASSARQGGSTDTQYF
>TRBV5-1|15
CASSSQGFWVETQYF
>TRBV6-5|11
CASRVLDTQYF
>TRBV5-1|13
CASSFGQDYGYTF
>TRBV2|16
CASSGGRAGGYNEQFF
>TRBV30|14
CAWKQGGVNTEAFF
>TRBV19|12
CASSIGPLPQHF
>TRBV5-1|14
CASSPTGLNQPQHF
>TRBV25-1|12
CASSGQFGIQYF
>TRBV7-2|14
CASSLGGASYEQYF
>TRBV27|16
CASSLSPAGGHYEQYF
>TRBV5-6|12
CASSSGQLKLFF
>TRBV6-1|16
CASSEEHRVSNQPQHF
>TRBV7-6|14
CASSLGQGHETQYF
>TRBV25-1|12
CASRTGTYEQYF
>TRBV30|14
CAIGTGVLNEKLFF
>TRBV5-1|14
CASSLEGSTDTQYF
>TRBV9|14
CASSVGSMGDEQYF
>TRBV7-8|13
CASSLDRGETQYF
>TRBV5-1|13
CASTRWSPYEQYF
>TRBV10-3|13
CAIGQGADAEAFF
>TRBV4-1|14
CASSPRGDRYGYTF
>TRBV4-2|15
CASSQVVDTNYGYTF
>TRBV7-2|14
CASTPGTGTGVQHF
>TRBV6-5|14
CASMPSGTLYEQYF
>TRBV6-6|13
CASGQGAGQPQHF
>TRBV2|16
CASTEGPGYPTYEQYF
>TRBV2|14
CASSVDRFGDEQYF
>TRBV29-1|14
CSVGGAGVSNEQFF
>TRBV9|17
CASSVPGQGTNTGELFF
>TRBV6-1|15
CASSELTGNTGELFF
>TRBV4-1|16
CASSQDRWEWWTEAFF
>TRBV29-1|13
CSARQGAKTEAFF
>TRBV7-2|14
CASSYDSLNTEAFF
>TRBV6-5|15
CASSYGGPANYGYTF
>TRBV4-1|13
CASSQDRTAGYTF
>TRBV7-9|12
CASSFDNQPQHF
>TRBV2|15
CASSLERPSTDTQYF
>TRBV15|18
CATSRDQGSIGSTDTQYF
>TRBV4-3|14
CASSQEIAVTEAFF
>TRBV5-4|15
CASSRTSGGAYEQYF